This T cell receptor beta chain was identified in a study of T cell responses to AZD1222 COVID-19 vaccine. The trim removed 4 bases at V and 3 bases at J, leaving 16 bases unmatched. Per germline, CDR1 SGHRS and CDR2 YFSETQ. The CDR3 runs 19 residues. The table came from immunoSEQ multiplex PCR; TCRdb's copy has only in-frame clones and leaves some out. The table shows 100,000 to 120,000 clones, with about 94% occurring only once. The sample in question was peripheral blood, obtained 28 days after the second AZD1222 dose. The rearrangement joins TRBV5-1 to TRBJ2-1, with 10 bases aligning to TRBD2. The sequence came from an adult who received the AZD1222 COVID-19 vaccine. CDR3 in amino acids: CASSPDRGPSGRDYNEQFF. In nucleotides, the CDR3 is TGCGCCAGCAGCCCTGACAGGGGCCCTAGCGGGAGAGACTACAATGAGCAGTTCTTC.